This note documents a single TCR beta chain sequence. Its antigen is not identified. This entry is derived from a study of graft-versus-host responses after intestinal transplantation. About the study: Induction with anti-thymocyte globulin, then tacrolimus and steroids for roughly three years, was given to all recipients.

Study conclusions and caveats: GvH clones surfaced in recipient marrow, some emerging earlier in ileum or blood.

The germline gives CDR1 LNHDA, CDR2 SQIVND (reference sequence). Trimming cost V 3 bases and J 8 bases, with 13 bases left between them. The length of the CDR3 is 14 residues. Here immunoSEQ multiplex PCR was the method, and the copy in TCRdb shows in-frame clones only, minus some. The sample yields tens of thousands of clones, roughly 91% seen once. Specimen: unstimulated CD8+ T cells sorted from spleen or lymph node cells, collected before intestinal transplant. The rearrangement uses TRBV19 and TRBJ1-4, with D tentatively TRBD1 (5 bases). This clonotype was obtained from a human donor who received an intestinal transplant. The CDR3 sequence is CASSIFQGEEKLFF. In DNA form, the CDR3 reads TGTGCCAGTAGTATCTTCCAGGGCGAGGAAAAACTGTTTTTT.